The rows below give T cell receptor beta chains drawn from one sample of a study of PD-1 blockade in classical Hodgkin lymphoma. The data were produced by immunoSEQ multiplex PCR, yet TCRdb's version contains in-frame clones alone and is incomplete. The data show some 25,000 clones, almost 90% seen once. The sequences come from CD8+ T cells from blood, collected at baseline. The origin of the receptors is a human donor with classical Hodgkin lymphoma. Both conserved end residues are part of each CDR3. Each record gives: clone size, D gene, V gene, J gene, CDR3 DNA, CDR3 protein. A D gene is named only where the DNA matches it firmly. The size of a clone is reported for some rows only, either as once, few or many, or as a class for expanded clones.

clone size: .; D gene: .; V gene: TRBV30; J gene: TRBJ1-4; CDR3 DNA: TGTGCCTGGAGTACCCTACCAGGGGCAAATAATGAAAAACTGTTTTTT; CDR3 protein: CAWSTLPGANNEKLFF
clone size: .; D gene: TRBD1; V gene: TRBV9; J gene: TRBJ2-2; CDR3 DNA: TGTGCCAGCAGCGTCCTGCCCCGGGACAGACTAACCGGGGAGCTGTTTTTT; CDR3 protein: CASSVLPRDRLTGELFF
clone size: .; D gene: TRBD1; V gene: TRBV6-1; J gene: TRBJ2-7; CDR3 DNA: TGTGCCAGCAGCCAGGGACAGGGGTACTACGAGCAGTACTTC; CDR3 protein: CASSQGQGYYEQYF
clone size: .; D gene: .; V gene: TRBV2; J gene: TRBJ1-1; CDR3 DNA: TGTGCCAGCAGTGACAGGTTGAACACTGAAGCTTTCTTT; CDR3 protein: CASSDRLNTEAFF
clone size: .; D gene: TRBD2; V gene: TRBV27; J gene: TRBJ2-3; CDR3 DNA: TGTGCCAGCAGACTGCCCGGGACTAGACACACAGATACGCAGTATTTT; CDR3 protein: CASRLPGTRHTDTQYF
clone size: .; D gene: .; V gene: TRBV28; J gene: TRBJ2-1; CDR3 DNA: TGTGCCAGCAGTTCCCGGATGGACAGCGACAATGAGCAGTTCTTC; CDR3 protein: CASSSRMDSDNEQFF
clone size: .; D gene: TRBD1; V gene: TRBV28; J gene: TRBJ1-5; CDR3 DNA: TGTGCCAGCAGTACGCGGGGACAGGGACGCAATCAGCCCCAGCATTTT; CDR3 protein: CASSTRGQGRNQPQHF
clone size: .; D gene: .; V gene: TRBV28; J gene: TRBJ1-5; CDR3 DNA: TGTGCCAGCACCACCAGTGAGGGCCGGGGGGATCAGCCCCAGCATTTT; CDR3 protein: CASTTSEGRGDQPQHF
clone size: .; D gene: TRBD1; V gene: TRBV5-1; J gene: TRBJ2-7; CDR3 DNA: TGCGCCAGCAGCTCTCCGGGGACAGGGAACTACGAGCAGTACTTC; CDR3 protein: CASSSPGTGNYEQYF
clone size: .; D gene: .; V gene: TRBV30; J gene: TRBJ1-1; CDR3 DNA: TGTGCCTGGCAACGGCGAGAAGCTTTCTTT; CDR3 protein: CAWQRREAFF
clone size: .; D gene: .; V gene: TRBV6-5; J gene: TRBJ1-2; CDR3 DNA: TGTGCCAGCAGTTACGCGGAGACAGGCGGGCCCTATGGCTACACCTTC; CDR3 protein: CASSYAETGGPYGYTF
clone size: .; D gene: .; V gene: TRBV5-1; J gene: TRBJ1-2; CDR3 DNA: TGCGCCAGCAGCCTGACAACGACAGGAAACTATGGCTACACCTTC; CDR3 protein: CASSLTTTGNYGYTF
clone size: .; D gene: TRBD1; V gene: TRBV28; J gene: TRBJ1-1; CDR3 DNA: TGTGCCAGCAGTGCTGGGACAGGGTACACTGAAGCTTTCTTT; CDR3 protein: CASSAGTGYTEAFF
clone size: .; D gene: .; V gene: TRBV9; J gene: TRBJ1-2; CDR3 DNA: TGTGCCAGCAGGGGGGGAGTTTCAAACTATGGCTACACCTTC; CDR3 protein: CASRGGVSNYGYTF
clone size: .; D gene: TRBD2; V gene: TRBV9; J gene: TRBJ2-7; CDR3 DNA: TGTGCCAGCAGCGCTGATCTAGCGGGAAGGACGAGCGAGCAGTACTTC; CDR3 protein: CASSADLAGRTSEQYF
clone size: .; D gene: .; V gene: TRBV28; J gene: TRBJ2-7; CDR3 DNA: TGTGCCAGCAGTTTAGGCCGCCTGAGAGAGCAGTACTTC; CDR3 protein: CASSLGRLREQYF
clone size: .; D gene: .; V gene: TRBV11-1; J gene: TRBJ2-1; CDR3 DNA: TGTGCCAGCAGCTTAGAGAGCGACTACAATGAGCAGTTCTTC; CDR3 protein: CASSLESDYNEQFF
clone size: .; D gene: .; V gene: TRBV2; J gene: TRBJ2-1; CDR3 DNA: TGTGCCACCCTCATTATCGATGAGCAGTTCTTC; CDR3 protein: CATLIIDEQFF
clone size: .; D gene: TRBD1; V gene: TRBV4-1; J gene: TRBJ1-5; CDR3 DNA: TGCGCCAGCAGCCAAGATGGGGGACAGGGAAATCAGCCCCAGCATTTT; CDR3 protein: CASSQDGGQGNQPQHF
clone size: .; D gene: .; V gene: TRBV29-1; J gene: TRBJ2-3; CDR3 DNA: TGCAGCGTTGCTGAGTCTAGCACAGATACGCAGTATTTT; CDR3 protein: CSVAESSTDTQYF
clone size: once; D gene: .; V gene: TRBV18; J gene: TRBJ2-4; CDR3 DNA: TGTGCCAGCTCACCAACGAGCGGAGAGGACATTCAGTACTTC; CDR3 protein: CASSPTSGEDIQYF
clone size: .; D gene: .; V gene: TRBV7-9; J gene: TRBJ2-3; CDR3 DNA: TGTGCCAGCAGCGTTGCCCCCGCCCAGGAGTATTTT; CDR3 protein: CASSVAPAQEYF
clone size: .; D gene: TRBD1; V gene: TRBV29-1; J gene: TRBJ1-1; CDR3 DNA: TGCAGCGTTCAGGGGGCTCTGGCTACTGAAGCTTTCTTT; CDR3 protein: CSVQGALATEAFF
clone size: .; D gene: .; V gene: TRBV12-5; J gene: TRBJ2-2; CDR3 DNA: TGTGCTAGTGGTTTGGTAAACACCGGGGAGCTGTTTTTT; CDR3 protein: CASGLVNTGELFF
clone size: .; D gene: TRBD1; V gene: TRBV19; J gene: TRBJ1-1; CDR3 DNA: TGTGCCAGTAGACCAACGGACAGGGTGGAGAACACTGAAGCTTTCTTT; CDR3 protein: CASRPTDRVENTEAFF